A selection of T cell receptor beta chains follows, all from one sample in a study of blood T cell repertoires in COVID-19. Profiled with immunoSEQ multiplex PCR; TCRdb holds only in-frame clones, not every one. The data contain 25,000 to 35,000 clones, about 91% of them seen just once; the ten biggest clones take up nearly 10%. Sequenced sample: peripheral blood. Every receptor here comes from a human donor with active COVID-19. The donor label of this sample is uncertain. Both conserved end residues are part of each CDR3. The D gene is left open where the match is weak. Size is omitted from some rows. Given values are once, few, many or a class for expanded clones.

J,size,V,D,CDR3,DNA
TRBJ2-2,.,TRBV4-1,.,CASSWGHPGRGGELFF,TGCGCCAGCAGCTGGGGACATCCGGGGCGAGGCGGGGAGCTGTTTTTT
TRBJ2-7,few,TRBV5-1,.,CASSLQSSYEQYF,TGCGCCAGCAGCTTACAGAGCTCCTACGAGCAGTACTTC
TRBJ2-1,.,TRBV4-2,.,CASSQDGTGDNEQFF,TGTGCCAGCAGCCAAGATGGGACTGGTGACAATGAGCAGTTCTTC
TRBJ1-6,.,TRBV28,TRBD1,CASSLSGTGISPLHF,TGTGCCAGCAGTTTATCTGGGACAGGGATTTCACCCCTCCACTTT
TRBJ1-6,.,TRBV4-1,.,CASSQDLLEGNSPLHF,TGCGCCAGCAGCCAAGATCTGCTAGAGGGAAATTCACCCCTCCACTTT
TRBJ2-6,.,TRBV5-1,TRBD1,CASSLGQGGANVLTF,TGCGCCAGCAGCTTAGGACAGGGAGGGGCCAACGTCCTGACTTTC
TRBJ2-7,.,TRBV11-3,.,CASSPGLPTYEQYF,TGTGCCAGCAGCCCGGGACTTCCCACCTACGAGCAGTACTTC
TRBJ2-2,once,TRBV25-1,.,CASSELGGGKSTGELFF,TGTGCCAGCAGTGAATTAGGAGGGGGCAAGAGCACCGGGGAGCTGTTTTTT
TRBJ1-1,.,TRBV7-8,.,CASSPSLKTEAFF,TGTGCCAGCAGCCCTAGCCTCAAGACTGAAGCTTTCTTT
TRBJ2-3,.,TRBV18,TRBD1,CASSPRTGYTDTQYF,TGTGCCAGCTCACCGCGGACAGGGTACACAGATACGCAGTATTTT
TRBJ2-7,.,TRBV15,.,CATSSLYEQYF,TGTGCCACCAGCAGTCTCTACGAGCAGTACTTC
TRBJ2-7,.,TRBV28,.,CASSLANQGTYEQYF,TGTGCCAGCAGCCTTGCCAATCAGGGGACCTACGAGCAGTACTTC
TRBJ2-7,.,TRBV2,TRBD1,CASSLPGQGVDEQYF,TGTGCCAGCTCCCTTCCGGGACAGGGGGTCGACGAGCAGTACTTC
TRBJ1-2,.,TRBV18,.,CASSPPPAPGGYTF,TGTGCCAGCTCACCACCCCCGGCGCCAGGAGGCTACACCTTC
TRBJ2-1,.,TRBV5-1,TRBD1,CASSDLTGDNEQFF,TGCGCCAGCAGCGACCTAACAGGGGACAATGAGCAGTTCTTC
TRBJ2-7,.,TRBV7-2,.,CASSLERQAYEQYF,TGTGCCAGCAGCTTAGAAAGGCAGGCCTACGAGCAGTACTTC
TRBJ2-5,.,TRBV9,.,CASSPQGSLQETQYF,TGTGCCAGCAGCCCCCAGGGGAGCCTCCAAGAGACCCAGTACTTC
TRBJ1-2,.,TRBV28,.,CASSPRQARRDGYTF,TGTGCCAGCAGTCCAAGACAGGCCAGACGTGATGGCTACACCTTC
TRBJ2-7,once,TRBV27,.,CASSSSTGSIPYEQYF,TGTGCCAGCAGTTCTAGTACAGGGTCAATTCCCTACGAGCAGTACTTC
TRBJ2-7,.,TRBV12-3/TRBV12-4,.,CASTRRGGFEQYF,TGTGCCAGCACTCGACGGGGAGGTTTCGAGCAGTACTTC
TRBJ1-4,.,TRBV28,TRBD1,CASSPFWRDREEKLFF,TGTGCCAGCAGTCCGTTTTGGCGGGACAGGGAGGAAAAACTGTTTTTT
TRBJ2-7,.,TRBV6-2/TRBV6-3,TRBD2,CASSYSRLAGYEQYF,TGTGCCAGCAGTTATTCCCGACTAGCGGGCTACGAGCAGTACTTC
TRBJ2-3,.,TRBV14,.,CASSPIPDTQYF,TGTGCCAGCAGCCCTATTCCGGATACGCAGTATTTT
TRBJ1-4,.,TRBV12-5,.,CASQGQTEKLFF,TGTGCTAGCCAGGGGCAGACCGAAAAACTGTTTTTT
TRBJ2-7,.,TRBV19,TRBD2,CASSIVAGESYEQYF,TGTGCCAGTAGTATAGTGGCGGGAGAGTCCTACGAGCAGTACTTC
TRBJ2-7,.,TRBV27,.,CASSLTASYEQYF,TGTGCCAGCAGTTTGACAGCCTCCTACGAGCAGTACTTC
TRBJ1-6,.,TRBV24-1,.,CATSDLGPRGSYNSPLHF,TGTGCCACCAGTGATTTAGGGCCCAGGGGATCCTATAATTCACCCCTCCACTTT
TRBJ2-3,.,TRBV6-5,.,CASSYLGRGTDTQYF,TGTGCCAGCAGTTACCTAGGCAGGGGCACAGATACGCAGTATTTT
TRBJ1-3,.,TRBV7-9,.,CASSSTNYRFSGNTIYF,TGTGCCAGCAGCTCGACGAATTACAGGTTCTCTGGAAACACCATATATTTT
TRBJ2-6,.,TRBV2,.,CASSEGTVGANVLTF,TGTGCCAGCAGTGAAGGGACAGTTGGGGCCAACGTCCTGACTTTC
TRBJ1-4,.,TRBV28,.,CASSTGHRNEKLFF,TGTGCCAGCAGCACGGGACACCGTAATGAAAAACTGTTTTTT
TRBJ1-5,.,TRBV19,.,CASSPGLNSNQPQHF,TGTGCCAGTAGTCCAGGACTGAATAGCAATCAGCCCCAGCATTTT
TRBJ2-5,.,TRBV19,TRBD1,CASSMGHRGGGETQYF,TGTGCCAGTAGTATGGGACACAGGGGCGGCGGAGAGACCCAGTACTTC
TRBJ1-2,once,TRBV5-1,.,CASSLNLNSDGGYTF,TGCGCCAGCAGCTTGAACTTGAATTCGGACGGGGGTTACACCTTC
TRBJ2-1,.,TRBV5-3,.,CARSPSGGLPYNEQFF,TGTGCCAGAAGCCCCAGTGGGGGGTTACCCTACAATGAGCAGTTCTTC
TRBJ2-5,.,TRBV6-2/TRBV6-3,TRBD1,CASSPGQISRAYQETQYF,TGTGCCAGCAGTCCGGGACAGATATCGCGAGCGTACCAAGAGACCCAGTACTTC
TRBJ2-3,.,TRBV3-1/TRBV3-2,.,CASSFGADTQYF,TGTGCCAGCAGCTTCGGGGCAGATACGCAGTATTTT
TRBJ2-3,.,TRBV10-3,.,CAIRGSLSTDTQYF,TGTGCCATCCGCGGGTCACTTAGCACAGATACGCAGTATTTT
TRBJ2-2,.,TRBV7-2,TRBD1,CASSPTGPASNTGELFF,TGTGCCAGCAGCCCGACAGGGCCCGCTTCGAACACCGGGGAGCTGTTTTTT
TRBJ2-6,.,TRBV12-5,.,CASGGRVWETPGANVLTF,TGTGCTAGTGGTGGCCGCGTGTGGGAGACCCCTGGGGCCAACGTCCTGACTTTC
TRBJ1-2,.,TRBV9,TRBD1,CASSAGQGAYGYTF,TGTGCCAGCAGCGCCGGCCAGGGGGCCTATGGCTACACCTTC
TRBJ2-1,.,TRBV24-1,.,CATSGIDNYNEQFF,TGTGCCACCAGTGGGATAGACAACTACAATGAGCAGTTCTTC